This T cell receptor (beta chain) was sequenced for a study of blood T cell repertoires in COVID-19. This clone was counted a few times. The table came from immunoSEQ multiplex PCR; TCRdb's copy has only in-frame clones and leaves some out. The table has approximately 160,000 clones, about four fifths seen once. The germline V gene has CDR1 MNHEY and CDR2 SMNVEV (reference sequence). With 6 bases clipped from V and 7 bases from J, the junction kept 4 bases outside the gene matches. The CDR3 loop spans 13 amino acids. The chain links TRBV27 to TRBJ2-3; 10 nucleotides agree with TRBD2. This receptor was taken from a woman aged 50 to 65 in a cohort exposed to, infected with or recovered from COVID-19 (not recorded which). Sequenced material: PBMCs or T cells enriched from blood (not recorded which). Written as DNA, the CDR3 is TGTGCCAGCAGAACTAGCGGGACAAATACGCAGTATTTT. Its translation is CASRTSGTNTQYF.